A selection of T cell receptor beta chains follows, all from one sample in a study of T cells after yellow fever vaccination. Each CDR3 protein is one row after TCRdb ran MiXCR on the 5' RACE reads. The table has 600,000 to 750,000 distinct CDR3 sequences, 10% to 15% seen once. The input for sequencing was PBMCs, taken on the day of the yellow fever booster vaccination. These receptors came from a man aged 30-40 years who received the YFV17D yellow fever vaccine. CDR3s include the opening cysteine and the closing phenylalanine or tryptophan. The D gene is left open where the match is weak. Clone size appears in some rows only: once, few, many, or a class for an expanded clone.

CDR3 DNA: TGTGCCAGCAGTTACTCTTTGGGGGAGACCCAGTACTTC
CDR3 protein: CASSYSLGETQYF
clone size: .
V gene: TRBV6-5
J gene: TRBJ2-5
D gene: .

CDR3 DNA: TGTGCCAGCAGCCCACTGTACAGGGAAAGGGAGACCCAGTACTTC
CDR3 protein: CASSPLYRERETQYF
clone size: .
V gene: TRBV7-8
J gene: TRBJ2-5
D gene: .

CDR3 DNA: TGCAGTGCTAGATCCGGGAGGGGCTCCTACAATGAGCAGTTCTTC
CDR3 protein: CSARSGRGSYNEQFF
clone size: .
V gene: TRBV20-1
J gene: TRBJ2-1
D gene: TRBD2

CDR3 DNA: TGTGCCAGCAGCGGGACTAGCGCCTACCAAGAGACCCAGTACTTC
CDR3 protein: CASSGTSAYQETQYF
clone size: .
V gene: TRBV5-4
J gene: TRBJ2-5
D gene: TRBD2

CDR3 DNA: TGTGCCAGCAGTCCTCACCCCCGGGCAGATAATCAGCCCCAGCATTTT
CDR3 protein: CASSPHPRADNQPQHF
clone size: few
V gene: TRBV6-1
J gene: TRBJ1-5
D gene: .

CDR3 DNA: TGTGCCAGCAGCGCGACCCCGACAGGAGTTAACTATGGCTACACCTTC
CDR3 protein: CASSATPTGVNYGYTF
clone size: few
V gene: TRBV9
J gene: TRBJ1-2
D gene: .

CDR3 DNA: TGTGCCAGCAGTCATCGCCTCAGGACAGGGGTTACTGAAGCTTTCTTT
CDR3 protein: CASSHRLRTGVTEAFF
clone size: .
V gene: TRBV12-3/TRBV12-4
J gene: TRBJ1-1
D gene: TRBD1

CDR3 DNA: TGCGCCAGCAGCACCGAGGGGTACGAGCAGTACTTC
CDR3 protein: CASSTEGYEQYF
clone size: few
V gene: TRBV5-1
J gene: TRBJ2-7
D gene: .

CDR3 DNA: TGTGCCACCAGCGAGGGACAGACCTACGAGCAGTACTTC
CDR3 protein: CATSEGQTYEQYF
clone size: few
V gene: TRBV15
J gene: TRBJ2-7
D gene: TRBD1

CDR3 DNA: TGTGCCAGCAGCTTAGATCGCGGGAGGGCCTCCTACGAGCAGTACTTC
CDR3 protein: CASSLDRGRASYEQYF
clone size: few
V gene: TRBV7-2
J gene: TRBJ2-7
D gene: TRBD2

CDR3 DNA: TGTGCCAGCTCACCACCGAGGACAGTCGCCGGGGAGCTGTTTTTT
CDR3 protein: CASSPPRTVAGELFF
clone size: few
V gene: TRBV18
J gene: TRBJ2-2
D gene: .

CDR3 DNA: TGTGCCAGCAGTTTAGGGACAGGGTGGGACAAAAACATTCAGTACTTC
CDR3 protein: CASSLGTGWDKNIQYF
clone size: few
V gene: TRBV12-3/TRBV12-4
J gene: TRBJ2-4
D gene: TRBD1

CDR3 DNA: TGCAGTGCTAGAAGCAGGGTCTTGCTTCACAATGAGCAGTTCTTC
CDR3 protein: CSARSRVLLHNEQFF
clone size: .
V gene: TRBV20-1
J gene: TRBJ2-1
D gene: .

CDR3 DNA: TGTGCCAGCTCACCAGCATTTTATGAGCAGTACTTC
CDR3 protein: CASSPAFYEQYF
clone size: many
V gene: TRBV18
J gene: TRBJ2-7
D gene: .

CDR3 DNA: TGTGCCAGCAGTTTAGAGGGACAGGGGCATCAGCCCCAGCATTTT
CDR3 protein: CASSLEGQGHQPQHF
clone size: many
V gene: TRBV12-3/TRBV12-4
J gene: TRBJ1-5
D gene: TRBD1

CDR3 DNA: TGTGCCAGCAGCTTAGCAACAGGGCTCTTATACGAGCAGTACTTC
CDR3 protein: CASSLATGLLYEQYF
clone size: many
V gene: TRBV7-8
J gene: TRBJ2-7
D gene: .

CDR3 DNA: TGTGCCAGCAGGAGCCCTAGCGGCTCCTACAATGAGCAGTTCTTC
CDR3 protein: CASRSPSGSYNEQFF
clone size: few
V gene: TRBV6-2/TRBV6-3
J gene: TRBJ2-1
D gene: TRBD2

CDR3 DNA: TGTGCCAGCAGCTTAGGGGGCCGGAACTACGAGCAGTACTTC
CDR3 protein: CASSLGGRNYEQYF
clone size: many
V gene: TRBV7-9
J gene: TRBJ2-7
D gene: .

CDR3 DNA: TGTGCCAGTGGGGAGCGGGAGAGCAGCACAGATACGCAGTATTTT
CDR3 protein: CASGERESSTDTQYF
clone size: .
V gene: TRBV19
J gene: TRBJ2-3
D gene: TRBD2

CDR3 DNA: TGTGCCAGCAGCCCAAGCCCCAATGGTCGGGCTTTCTTT
CDR3 protein: CASSPSPNGRAFF
clone size: .
V gene: TRBV7-2
J gene: TRBJ1-1
D gene: .

CDR3 DNA: TGCAGTGCTAGTCGGGACAGCATGAACACTGAAGCTTTCTTT
CDR3 protein: CSASRDSMNTEAFF
clone size: .
V gene: TRBV20-1
J gene: TRBJ1-1
D gene: TRBD1

CDR3 DNA: TGTGCCAGCAGCTTAGACGCAGATACAGTCTCTGGAAACACCATATATTTT
CDR3 protein: CASSLDADTVSGNTIYF
clone size: few
V gene: TRBV11-2
J gene: TRBJ1-3
D gene: .

CDR3 DNA: TGTGCCAGCAGCATAACTAGCGGGAGTTTTTCCGAGCAGTACTTC
CDR3 protein: CASSITSGSFSEQYF
clone size: few
V gene: TRBV2
J gene: TRBJ2-7
D gene: TRBD2

CDR3 DNA: TGCGCCAGCACCACCGGCGGAGGAGAGACCCAGTACTTC
CDR3 protein: CASTTGGGETQYF
clone size: many
V gene: TRBV5-1
J gene: TRBJ2-5
D gene: .

CDR3 DNA: TGCTGTGCTAGAGATTCCTTGACAGGGGGTGAAAGGCCCCAGCATTTT
CDR3 protein: CCARDSLTGGERPQHF
clone size: .
V gene: TRBV20-1
J gene: TRBJ1-5
D gene: TRBD1

CDR3 DNA: TGTGCCAGCAGCCAATTCCGGGATTTATACTTC
CDR3 protein: CASSQFRDLYF
clone size: .
V gene: TRBV3-1
J gene: TRBJ2-7
D gene: .

CDR3 DNA: TGCAGTGCCCATCCATTGGGTATCTCCTACAATGAGCAGTTCTTC
CDR3 protein: CSAHPLGISYNEQFF
clone size: .
V gene: TRBV20-1
J gene: TRBJ2-1
D gene: .

CDR3 DNA: TGCAGCGTTGTGAGCGGGAGCCCTGACACAGATACGCAGTATTTT
CDR3 protein: CSVVSGSPDTDTQYF
clone size: .
V gene: TRBV29-1
J gene: TRBJ2-3
D gene: TRBD2

CDR3 DNA: TGTGCCAGCAGTTCGGGCACCGGGGAGCTGTTTTTT
CDR3 protein: CASSSGTGELFF
clone size: many
V gene: TRBV12-3/TRBV12-4
J gene: TRBJ2-2
D gene: .

CDR3 DNA: TGTGCCAGCACAACTAGCGTAGCAGATACGCAGTATTTT
CDR3 protein: CASTTSVADTQYF
clone size: many
V gene: TRBV6-1
J gene: TRBJ2-3
D gene: TRBD2

CDR3 DNA: TGCAGTGCCGGTAGCAGGGGAGGCAATCAGCCCCAGCATTTT
CDR3 protein: CSAGSRGGNQPQHF
clone size: few
V gene: TRBV20-1
J gene: TRBJ1-5
D gene: .

CDR3 DNA: TGTGCCAGCCAGGGGGGCCCTAAAGAGACCCAGTACTTC
CDR3 protein: CASQGGPKETQYF
clone size: .
V gene: TRBV3-1
J gene: TRBJ2-5
D gene: .

CDR3 DNA: TGTGCCAGCAGTTACTCGCCGGGACTAGCGGGAAACGAGCAGTACTTC
CDR3 protein: CASSYSPGLAGNEQYF
clone size: few
V gene: TRBV6-5
J gene: TRBJ2-7
D gene: TRBD2

CDR3 DNA: TGTGCCACTTTGGAGTCTAGCTCCTACGAGCAGTACTTC
CDR3 protein: CATLESSSYEQYF
clone size: .
V gene: TRBV28
J gene: TRBJ2-7
D gene: .

CDR3 DNA: TGCGCCAGCAGCGAGGTACTAGCGGCAAGCACAGATACGCAGTATTTT
CDR3 protein: CASSEVLAASTDTQYF
clone size: .
V gene: TRBV5-1
J gene: TRBJ2-3
D gene: TRBD2

CDR3 DNA: TGCGCCAGCAGCGGGGACAGGGGGACCCCTTATAGCAATCAGCCCCAGCATTTT
CDR3 protein: CASSGDRGTPYSNQPQHF
clone size: few
V gene: TRBV5-1
J gene: TRBJ1-5
D gene: TRBD1

CDR3 DNA: TGCGCCAGCAGCACTGGCGGGACGAACTCCTACGAGCAGTACTTC
CDR3 protein: CASSTGGTNSYEQYF
clone size: few
V gene: TRBV5-1
J gene: TRBJ2-7
D gene: .

CDR3 DNA: TGTGCCTGGAGAACCCCGGGACAGCAAGAGACCCAGTACTTC
CDR3 protein: CAWRTPGQQETQYF
clone size: few
V gene: TRBV30
J gene: TRBJ2-5
D gene: TRBD1

CDR3 DNA: TGTGCCAGCAACCGGGGACACTACAATGAGCAGTTCTTC
CDR3 protein: CASNRGHYNEQFF
clone size: .
V gene: TRBV7-9
J gene: TRBJ2-1
D gene: .

CDR3 DNA: TGTGCCAGCAGCCTTGGGACAGGGCGGAATGAAAAACTGTTTTTT
CDR3 protein: CASSLGTGRNEKLFF
clone size: few
V gene: TRBV7-2
J gene: TRBJ1-4
D gene: TRBD1

CDR3 DNA: TGTGCCAGCAGTTACTATCGGGCGGGCAATGAGCAGTTCTTC
CDR3 protein: CASSYYRAGNEQFF
clone size: .
V gene: TRBV6-2/TRBV6-3
J gene: TRBJ2-1
D gene: .

CDR3 DNA: TGTGCCACCAGTGAGCATGGGGCAGATACGCAGTATTTT
CDR3 protein: CATSEHGADTQYF
clone size: few
V gene: TRBV24-1
J gene: TRBJ2-3
D gene: .

CDR3 DNA: TGTGCCAGCTCCCTGGTGGTAGATACGCAGTATTTT
CDR3 protein: CASSLVVDTQYF
clone size: many
V gene: TRBV28
J gene: TRBJ2-3
D gene: .

CDR3 DNA: TGCGCCAGCAGTGTAAACGGGCGGTACGAGCAGTACTTC
CDR3 protein: CASSVNGRYEQYF
clone size: .
V gene: TRBV10-2
J gene: TRBJ2-7
D gene: .

CDR3 DNA: TGTGCCAGCAGCTTAGCGCGAAATTCACCCCTCCACTTT
CDR3 protein: CASSLARNSPLHF
clone size: few
V gene: TRBV11-1
J gene: TRBJ1-6
D gene: .

CDR3 DNA: TGCAGCGTTGTTCGGGCTGCCGAGACCCAGTACTTC
CDR3 protein: CSVVRAAETQYF
clone size: few
V gene: TRBV29-1
J gene: TRBJ2-5
D gene: .

CDR3 DNA: TGCAGTGCTAGTCATCGAGGGACTAGCGGCCTAGATACGCAGTATTTT
CDR3 protein: CSASHRGTSGLDTQYF
clone size: .
V gene: TRBV20-1
J gene: TRBJ2-3
D gene: TRBD2

CDR3 DNA: TGTGCCATCGGAAAGGGGGCCCAGGAGACCCAGTACTTC
CDR3 protein: CAIGKGAQETQYF
clone size: .
V gene: TRBV6-6
J gene: TRBJ2-5
D gene: TRBD1

CDR3 DNA: TGCGCCAGCAGCTTGGGGATTACGGACAGAAGCTACGAGCAGTACTTC
CDR3 protein: CASSLGITDRSYEQYF
clone size: .
V gene: TRBV5-1
J gene: TRBJ2-7
D gene: .

CDR3 DNA: TGTGCCAGCAGTGAGGCCCGTTTGTGGGATACGCAGTATTTT
CDR3 protein: CASSEARLWDTQYF
clone size: few
V gene: TRBV6-1
J gene: TRBJ2-3
D gene: .